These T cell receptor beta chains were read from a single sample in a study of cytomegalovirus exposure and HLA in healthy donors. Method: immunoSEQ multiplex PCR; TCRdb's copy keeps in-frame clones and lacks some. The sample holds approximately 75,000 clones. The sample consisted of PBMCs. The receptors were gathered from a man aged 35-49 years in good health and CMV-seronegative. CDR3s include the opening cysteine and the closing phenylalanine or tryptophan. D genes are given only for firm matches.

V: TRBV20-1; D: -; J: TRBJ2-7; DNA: TGCAGTGCCCTCCACAGCGAGCAGTACTTC; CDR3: CSALHSEQYF
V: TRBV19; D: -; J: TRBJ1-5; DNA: TGTGCCAGTAGTCCCAGCGGGAGGGTAAATCAGCCCCAGCATTTT; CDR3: CASSPSGRVNQPQHF
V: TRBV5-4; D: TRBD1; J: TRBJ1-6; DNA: TGTGCCAGCAGCCCCGGCGGCAGGGGGCTAGGTAATTCACCCCTCCACTTT; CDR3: CASSPGGRGLGNSPLHF
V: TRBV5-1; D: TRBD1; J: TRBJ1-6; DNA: TGCGCCAGCAGCTGGGGGGACAGGGACAATTCACCCCTCCACTTT; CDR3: CASSWGDRDNSPLHF
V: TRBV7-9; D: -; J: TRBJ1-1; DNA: TGTGCCAGCAGCTCCGACCGCGAGGACACTGAAGCTTTCTTT; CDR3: CASSSDREDTEAFF
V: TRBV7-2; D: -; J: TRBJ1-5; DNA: TGTGCCAGCAGCCCCGACTTGCGCAATCAGCCCCAGCATTTT; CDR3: CASSPDLRNQPQHF
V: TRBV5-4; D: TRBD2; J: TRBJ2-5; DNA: TGTGCCAGCAGCCTTCGGTCTAGCGGGGGAGAGACCCAGTACTTC; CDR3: CASSLRSSGGETQYF
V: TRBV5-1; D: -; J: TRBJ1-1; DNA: TGCGCCAGCAGCTCAACAAGCGACAGAAACACTGAAGCTTTCTTT; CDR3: CASSSTSDRNTEAFF
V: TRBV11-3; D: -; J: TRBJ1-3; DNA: TGTGCCAGCAGCTTGGGACTCGCTGGAAACACCATATATTTT; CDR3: CASSLGLAGNTIYF
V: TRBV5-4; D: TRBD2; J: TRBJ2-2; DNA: TGTGCCAGCAGCTCACAGACTAGCCCCGGGGAGCTGTTTTTT; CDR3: CASSSQTSPGELFF
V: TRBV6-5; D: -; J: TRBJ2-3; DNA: TGTGCCAGCAGTTATTGGTCAGGGGGCACAGATACGCAGTATTTT; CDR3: CASSYWSGGTDTQYF